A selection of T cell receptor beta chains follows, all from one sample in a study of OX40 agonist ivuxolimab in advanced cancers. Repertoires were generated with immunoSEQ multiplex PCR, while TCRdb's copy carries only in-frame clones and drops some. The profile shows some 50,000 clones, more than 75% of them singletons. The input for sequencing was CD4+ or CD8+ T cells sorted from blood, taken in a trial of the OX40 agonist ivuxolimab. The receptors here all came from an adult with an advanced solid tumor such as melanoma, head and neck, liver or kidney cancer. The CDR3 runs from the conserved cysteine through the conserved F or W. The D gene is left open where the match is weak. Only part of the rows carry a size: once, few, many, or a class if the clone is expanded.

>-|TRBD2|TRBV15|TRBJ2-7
TGTGCCACCAGGCCCTCGACTAGCAGCCTCTACGAGCAGTACTTC
CATRPSTSSLYEQYF
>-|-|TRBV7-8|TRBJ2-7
TGTGCCAGCAGCAGGGCGGGGAACTACGAGCAGTACTTC
CASSRAGNYEQYF
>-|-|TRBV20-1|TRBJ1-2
TGCAGTCAACCTTCTGTCTATGGCTACACCTTC
CSQPSVYGYTF
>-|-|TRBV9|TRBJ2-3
TGTGCCAGCAGCGTAGCCGGGGCCACAGATACGCAGTATTTT
CASSVAGATDTQYF
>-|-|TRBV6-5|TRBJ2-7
TGTGCCAGCCGACACATAGCCTACGAGCAGTACTTC
CASRHIAYEQYF
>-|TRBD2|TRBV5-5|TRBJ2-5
TGTGCCAGCAGCAGGGGACTAGCGGGAGGGGTCCAAGAGACCCAGTACTTC
CASSRGLAGGVQETQYF
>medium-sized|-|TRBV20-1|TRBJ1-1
TGCAGTGCTCCCCAGGGTACTGAAGCTTTCTTT
CSAPQGTEAFF
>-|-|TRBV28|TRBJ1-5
TGTGCCAGCAGTTTTTCCCGGCGCCTTAGCAATCAGCCCCAGCATTTT
CASSFSRRLSNQPQHF
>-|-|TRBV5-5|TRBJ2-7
TGTGCCAGCAGCTTACCAGGGGTGGCATACGAGCAGTACTTC
CASSLPGVAYEQYF
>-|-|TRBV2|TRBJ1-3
TGTGCCAGCAGTGGAGGACGAGGAAACACCATATATTTT
CASSGGRGNTIYF
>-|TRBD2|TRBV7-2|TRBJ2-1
TGTGCCAGCAGCAAGACTAGCGGGGGCCCGGAGCAGTTCTTC
CASSKTSGGPEQFF
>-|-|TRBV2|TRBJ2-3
TGTGCCAGCAGACAGGACCCTGGTGGTGGCACAGATACGCAGTATTTT
CASRQDPGGGTDTQYF
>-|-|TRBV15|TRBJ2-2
TGTGCCACCAGCAGGACAAGACAGGCCGCGAACACCGGGGAGCTGTTTTTT
CATSRTRQAANTGELFF
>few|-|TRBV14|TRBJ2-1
TGTGCCAGCAGCCCAGGAAGCTACAATGAGCAGTTCTTC
CASSPGSYNEQFF
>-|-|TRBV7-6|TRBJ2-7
TGTGCCAGCAGCTCCCAGGCCGAGCAGTACTTC
CASSSQAEQYF
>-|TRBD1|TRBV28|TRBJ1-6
TGTGCCAGCAGTCTAACAGGGGGCGGTTCACCCCTCCACTTT
CASSLTGGGSPLHF
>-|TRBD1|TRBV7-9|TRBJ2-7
TGTGCCAGCAGCCTTGGGACAGGGGGCAAGGACGAGCAGTACTTC
CASSLGTGGKDEQYF
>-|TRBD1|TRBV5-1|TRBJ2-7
TGCGCCAGCAGCTTGGGTTTAGGGACAGGGAATTGGAATTCCTACGAGCAGTACTTC
CASSLGLGTGNWNSYEQYF
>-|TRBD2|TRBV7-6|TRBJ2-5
TGTGCCAGCAGCCCCCAGCGGGAGGGGGGGACCCAGTACTTC
CASSPQREGGTQYF
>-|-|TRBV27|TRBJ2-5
TGTGCCAGCGTTGGCCTGGCCACCCAAGGCGGGGAGACCCAGTACTTC
CASVGLATQGGETQYF
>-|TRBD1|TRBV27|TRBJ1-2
TGTGCCAGCAGTTTATCCGGGACAGGGAACTATGGCTACACCTTC
CASSLSGTGNYGYTF
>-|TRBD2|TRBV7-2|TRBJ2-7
TGTGCCAGCAGCAAACTACTAGCGGGAGTCTACGAGCAGTACTTC
CASSKLLAGVYEQYF
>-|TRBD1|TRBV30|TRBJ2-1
TGTGCCTGGACCGCCCTATTAGGACAGGGCTACAATGAGCAGTTCTTC
CAWTALLGQGYNEQFF
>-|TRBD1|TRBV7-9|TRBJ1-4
TGTGCCAGCAGCCTACCGGGACAGGGTAGGGAAAAACTGTTTTTT
CASSLPGQGREKLFF
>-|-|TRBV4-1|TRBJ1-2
TGCGCCAGCAGCCAAGGCACAGGGCACTATGGCTACACCTTC
CASSQGTGHYGYTF
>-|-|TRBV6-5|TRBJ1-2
TGTGCCAGCAGTTCCTTGGGAGGGTATTTTGGCTACACCTTC
CASSSLGGYFGYTF
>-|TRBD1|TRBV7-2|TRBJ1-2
TGTGCCAGCAGCTTACAGGGGGACTACTATGGCTACACCTTC
CASSLQGDYYGYTF
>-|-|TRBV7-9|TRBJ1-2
TGTGCCAGCAGCTTGGGCGACGTCTATGGCTACACCTTC
CASSLGDVYGYTF
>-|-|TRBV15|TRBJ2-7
TGTGCCACCACGTCTACGGGACTCTACGAGCAGTACTTC
CATTSTGLYEQYF
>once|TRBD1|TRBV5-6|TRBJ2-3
TGTGCCAGCAGCTACTCGGGACAGGGCGCGCCCGAAGATACGCAGTATTTT
CASSYSGQGAPEDTQYF
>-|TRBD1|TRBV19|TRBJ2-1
TGTGCCAGTAGTATAGACGGGACAGGGGGCAAATACAATGAGCAGTTCTTC
CASSIDGTGGKYNEQFF
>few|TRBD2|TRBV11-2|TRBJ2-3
TGTGCCAGCAGCTTTTACATCTCGAGCGGGATCGATACGCAGTATTTT
CASSFYISSGIDTQYF
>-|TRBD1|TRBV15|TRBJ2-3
TGTGCCACCAGCGGCCGGGACAGGGTGTCAGATACGCAGTATTTT
CATSGRDRVSDTQYF
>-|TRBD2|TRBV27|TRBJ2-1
TGTGCCAGCAGTTTATCGCTAGCGGGACAAGGCAATGAGCAGTTCTTC
CASSLSLAGQGNEQFF
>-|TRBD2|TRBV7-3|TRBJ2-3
TGTGCCAGCAGCTTAGGGCCTAGCGGAAGCACAGATACGCAGTATTTT
CASSLGPSGSTDTQYF
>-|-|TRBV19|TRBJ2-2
TGTGCCAGTATACGTGGGGACCTCCCCGGGGAGCTGTTTTTT
CASIRGDLPGELFF
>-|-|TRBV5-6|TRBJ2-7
TGTGCCAGCAGCTCCGGGTCCTTTTACGAGCAGTACTTC
CASSSGSFYEQYF
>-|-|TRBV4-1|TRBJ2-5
TGCGCCAGCAGCCATCAGGGGTTATCTGAGACCCAGTACTTC
CASSHQGLSETQYF
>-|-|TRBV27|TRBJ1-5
TGTGCCAGCAGTTTACGAGGGGGGGGCAATCAGCCCCAGCATTTT
CASSLRGGGNQPQHF
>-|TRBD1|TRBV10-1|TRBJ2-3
TGCGCCAGCAGTGAGTTGCAGGGGGCGGCAGATACGCAGTATTTT
CASSELQGAADTQYF
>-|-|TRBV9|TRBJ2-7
TGTGCCAGCAGCGCGGACGGCTACGAGCAGTACTTC
CASSADGYEQYF
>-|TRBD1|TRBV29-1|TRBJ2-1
TGCAGCGTTGATCGCACAGGGGGCAATGAGCAGTTCTTC
CSVDRTGGNEQFF
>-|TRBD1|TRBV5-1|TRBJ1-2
TGCGCCAGCAGCTTGGCCGGGGACAGTATCTATGGCTACACCTTC
CASSLAGDSIYGYTF